A selection of T cell receptor beta chains follows, all from one sample in a study of cytomegalovirus exposure and HLA in healthy donors. TCRdb keeps only in-frame clones here, not all; method: immunoSEQ multiplex PCR. The data hold approximately 160,000 clones, with roughly 80% observed a single time. Sequencing was performed on PBMCs. Every receptor here comes from a man aged 45-65 years in good health and CMV-seropositive. Both conserved end residues are part of each CDR3. Fields, in order: J gene, clone size, D gene, V gene, CDR3 DNA, CDR3 protein. A D gene is named only where the DNA matches it firmly. Size tells how often a clone was seen (once, few, many) or the class of an expanded clone, and some rows leave it out.

J: TRBJ2-1; size: NA; D: NA; V: TRBV7-9; DNA: TGTTCCAGCAGCCTTAGCTATGAGCAGTTCTTC; CDR3: CSSSLSYEQFF
J: TRBJ2-2; size: NA; D: TRBD1; V: TRBV5-1; DNA: TGCGCCAGCAGCCTGACGGTATTAGGACAGGGTACCGGGGAGCTGTTTTTT; CDR3: CASSLTVLGQGTGELFF
J: TRBJ2-2; size: once; D: NA; V: TRBV5-1; DNA: TGCGCCAGCAGCTTAGGACTTTACACCGGGGAGCTGTTTTTT; CDR3: CASSLGLYTGELFF
J: TRBJ1-5; size: NA; D: TRBD1; V: TRBV2; DNA: TGTGCCAGCAGCCAAACAGGGGGCCAGGGTCAGCCCCAGCATTTT; CDR3: CASSQTGGQGQPQHF
J: TRBJ2-1; size: NA; D: TRBD2; V: TRBV19; DNA: TGTGCCAGTAGCCTCGGCGGGAGGGGCTACAATGAGCAGTTCTTC; CDR3: CASSLGGRGYNEQFF
J: TRBJ1-3; size: NA; D: NA; V: TRBV27; DNA: TGTGCCAGTTGGGCAGTCCTGGGAAACACCATATATTTT; CDR3: CASWAVLGNTIYF
J: TRBJ2-3; size: NA; D: TRBD2; V: TRBV5-6; DNA: TGTGCCAGCAGGGCAGCGGGGACAGATACGCAGTATTTT; CDR3: CASRAAGTDTQYF
J: TRBJ1-5; size: NA; D: NA; V: TRBV28; DNA: TGTGCCAGCAGTTTCGGGTACCGGCAGCCCCAGCATTTT; CDR3: CASSFGYRQPQHF
J: TRBJ1-6; size: NA; D: NA; V: TRBV5-1; DNA: TGCGCCAGCAGCTTGGTGGAGGGTGAATCACCCCTCCACTTT; CDR3: CASSLVEGESPLHF
J: TRBJ2-5; size: NA; D: NA; V: TRBV4-1; DNA: TGCGCCAGCAGCCAAAATCGGGGAGTGGCATCTTTAGAGACCCAGTACTTC; CDR3: CASSQNRGVASLETQYF
J: TRBJ1-3; size: NA; D: NA; V: TRBV2; DNA: TGTGCCAGCAGTGCGGACAGAATCTCTGGAAACACCATATATTTT; CDR3: CASSADRISGNTIYF
J: TRBJ2-7; size: NA; D: TRBD1; V: TRBV28; DNA: TGTGCCAGCGGAGTTCCGGGACAGGGGGCGGGAGAGCAGTACTTC; CDR3: CASGVPGQGAGEQYF
J: TRBJ2-7; size: NA; D: NA; V: TRBV25-1; DNA: TGTGCCAGCCAAACTTTCTACGAGCAGTACTTC; CDR3: CASQTFYEQYF
J: TRBJ2-7; size: NA; D: TRBD1; V: TRBV7-2; DNA: TGTGCCAGCAGCTTAGCCGGACAGGGGCTCTACGAGCAGTACTTC; CDR3: CASSLAGQGLYEQYF
J: TRBJ1-1; size: NA; D: TRBD1; V: TRBV19; DNA: TGTGCCAGTAGTATTCGGACAGGGGACACTGAAGCTTTCTTT; CDR3: CASSIRTGDTEAFF
J: TRBJ2-2; size: once; D: NA; V: TRBV2; DNA: TGTGCCAGCAGTGTAGTCGCGAACACCGGGGAGCTGTTTTTT; CDR3: CASSVVANTGELFF
J: TRBJ2-7; size: NA; D: NA; V: TRBV4-3; DNA: TGCGCCAGCAGCCAAGTAAGAGGGAACTACGAGCAGTACTTC; CDR3: CASSQVRGNYEQYF
J: TRBJ1-6; size: NA; D: NA; V: TRBV9; DNA: TGTGCCAGCAGCGTAGCTCTGGGGGCGGATTCACCCCTCCACTTT; CDR3: CASSVALGADSPLHF
J: TRBJ2-3; size: few; D: TRBD1; V: TRBV6-5; DNA: TGTGCCAGCAGTGCAAGGACAGGGCGGACAGATACGCAGTATTTT; CDR3: CASSARTGRTDTQYF
J: TRBJ1-1; size: NA; D: TRBD1; V: TRBV28; DNA: TGTGCCAGCAGAGGAGGGGGCTTGAACACTGAAGCTTTCTTT; CDR3: CASRGGGLNTEAFF
J: TRBJ2-7; size: NA; D: TRBD1; V: TRBV7-8; DNA: TGTGCCAGCAGCTCCGCCCCATGGACAGGGGAATCCTACGAGCAGTACTTC; CDR3: CASSSAPWTGESYEQYF
J: TRBJ1-6; size: NA; D: TRBD1; V: TRBV9; DNA: TGTGCCAGCAGCTCAGGGACAGACACCCTCACCCTCCACTTT; CDR3: CASSSGTDTLTLHF